This paragraph reports one T cell receptor (beta chain). Its cognate antigen is unknown. This entry belongs to a study of post-analysis software for immune sequencing data. The trim removed 4 bases at V and 6 bases at J, leaving 2 bases unmatched. The germline gives CDR1 SGHDT, CDR2 YYEEEE. CDR3 size: 14 residues. General study results and limits: Under F measure analysis, samples from one preparation batch co-clustered strongly. Patients carried four or five TRBV segments more frequently than controls did, and TRBV5-6, TRBV5-1 and TRBV20-1 were among them.

Built from TCR beta cDNA, the libraries had unique molecular identifiers in them. Using its own MiXCR run on the PCR reads, TCRdb lists one record per CDR3 protein. The data show about half a million distinct CDR3 sequences, about a third seen once. The chain joins TRBV5-6 to TRBJ2-1; 12 positions agree with TRBD2. This clonotype was obtained from a girl aged 2 to 17 with multiple sclerosis. The sequenced sample consisted of blood. CDR3 nucleotides: TGTGCCAGCAGCGGGGGACTAGCGGGCAATGAGCAGTTCTTC. Its protein product is CASSGGLAGNEQFF.